The T cell receptor beta chain described here comes from a study of blood T cell repertoires in COVID-19. Study as a whole: The samples span acute and convalescent COVID-19 from the United States, Italy and Spain. T cells, B-cell-depleted T cells, or PBMCs supplied cDNA or gDNA.

Germline V gene lookup returns CDR1 SGHRS and CDR2 YFSETQ. Trimming cost V 3 bases and J 1 base; bases outside gene matches: 2. The CDR3 contains 14 residues. The protocol was immunoSEQ multiplex PCR, while the TCRdb copy is restricted to in-frame clones and leaves out a portion. The sample gives approximately 400,000 clones, 88% of which show up once; roughly 1.2% is in the top ten. All enrollees were roughly 18 to 95 years old and from 24 US areas. Which cohort a participant joined came from the clinical history participants gave. The source is a woman aged 18-29 years who had recovered from COVID-19. This sequence joins TRBV5-1 and TRBJ1-1, with 8 bases aligning to TRBD1. Sample: PBMCs or T cells enriched from blood (not recorded which). The CDR3 nucleotides read TGCGCCAGCAGCTACGGACAGGGGAACACTGAAGCTTTCTTT. Translation gives CASSYGQGNTEAFF.